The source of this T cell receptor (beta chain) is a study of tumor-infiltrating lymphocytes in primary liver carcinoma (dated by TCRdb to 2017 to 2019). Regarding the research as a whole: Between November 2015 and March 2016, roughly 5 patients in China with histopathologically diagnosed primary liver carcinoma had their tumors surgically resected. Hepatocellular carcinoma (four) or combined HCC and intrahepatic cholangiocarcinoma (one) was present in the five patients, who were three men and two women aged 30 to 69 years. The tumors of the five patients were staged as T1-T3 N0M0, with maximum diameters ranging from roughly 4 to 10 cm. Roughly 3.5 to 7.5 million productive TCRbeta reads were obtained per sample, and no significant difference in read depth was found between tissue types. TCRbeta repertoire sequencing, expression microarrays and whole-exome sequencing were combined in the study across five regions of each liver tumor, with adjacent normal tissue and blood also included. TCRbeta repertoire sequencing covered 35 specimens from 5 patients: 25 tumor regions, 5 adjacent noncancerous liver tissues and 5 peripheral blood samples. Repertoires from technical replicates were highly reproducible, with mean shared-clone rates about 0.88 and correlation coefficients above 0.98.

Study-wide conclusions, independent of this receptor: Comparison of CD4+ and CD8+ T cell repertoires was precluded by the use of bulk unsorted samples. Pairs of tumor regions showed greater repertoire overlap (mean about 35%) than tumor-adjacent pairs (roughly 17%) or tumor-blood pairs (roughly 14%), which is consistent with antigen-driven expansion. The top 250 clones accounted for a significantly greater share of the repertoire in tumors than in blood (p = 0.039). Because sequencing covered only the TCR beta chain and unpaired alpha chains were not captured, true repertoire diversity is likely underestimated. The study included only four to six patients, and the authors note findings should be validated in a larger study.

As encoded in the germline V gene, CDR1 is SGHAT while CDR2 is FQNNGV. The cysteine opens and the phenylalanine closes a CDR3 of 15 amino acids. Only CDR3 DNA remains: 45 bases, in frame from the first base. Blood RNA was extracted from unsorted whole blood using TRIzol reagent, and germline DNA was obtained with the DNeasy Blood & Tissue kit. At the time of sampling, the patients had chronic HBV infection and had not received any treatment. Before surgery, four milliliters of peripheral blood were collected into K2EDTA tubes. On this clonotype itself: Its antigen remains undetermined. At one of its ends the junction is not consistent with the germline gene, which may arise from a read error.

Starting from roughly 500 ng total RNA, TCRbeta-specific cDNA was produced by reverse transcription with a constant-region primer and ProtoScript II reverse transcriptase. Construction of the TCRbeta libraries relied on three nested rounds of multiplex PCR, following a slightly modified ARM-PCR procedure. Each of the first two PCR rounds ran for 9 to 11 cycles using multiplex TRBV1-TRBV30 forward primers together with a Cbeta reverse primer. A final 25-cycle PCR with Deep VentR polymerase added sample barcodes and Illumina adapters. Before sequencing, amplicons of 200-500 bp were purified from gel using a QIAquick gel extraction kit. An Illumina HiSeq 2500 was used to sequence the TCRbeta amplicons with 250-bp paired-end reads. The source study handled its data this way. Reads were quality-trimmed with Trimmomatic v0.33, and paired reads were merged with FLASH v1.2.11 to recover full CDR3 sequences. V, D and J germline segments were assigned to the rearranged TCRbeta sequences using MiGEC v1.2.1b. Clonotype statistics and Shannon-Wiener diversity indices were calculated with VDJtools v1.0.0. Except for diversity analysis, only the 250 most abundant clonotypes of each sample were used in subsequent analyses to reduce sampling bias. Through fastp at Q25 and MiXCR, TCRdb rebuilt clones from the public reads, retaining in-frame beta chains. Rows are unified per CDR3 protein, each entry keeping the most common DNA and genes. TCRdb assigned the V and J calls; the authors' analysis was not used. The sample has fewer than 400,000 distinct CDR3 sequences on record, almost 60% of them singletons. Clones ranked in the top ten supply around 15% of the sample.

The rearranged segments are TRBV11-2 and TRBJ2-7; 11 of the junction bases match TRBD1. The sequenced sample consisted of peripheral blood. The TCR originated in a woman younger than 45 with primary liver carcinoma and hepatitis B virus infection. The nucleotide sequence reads TGTACCAGCAGCTCGCTCGGGACAGGGGGCTACGAGCAGTACTTC. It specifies CTSSSLGTGGYEQYF.